The 21 T cell receptor beta chains reported below all come from one sample, sequenced in a study of Ad26.COV2.S vaccination and SARS-CoV-2 variants. Treatment described: 15 to 20 received Ad26.COV2.S at low or high dose, single or two shots; roughly five received placebo; per-sample allocation not given. Repertoires come from day 63 after the first vaccine or placebo injection. The repertoire was sequenced with immunoSEQ multiplex PCR; TCRdb's copy has only in-frame clones and lacks some. The table shows hundreds of thousands of clones, with more than 80% occurring only once. Sequenced here: peripheral blood, sampled in a trial of Ad26.COV2.S vaccine versus placebo. Every receptor here comes from a person aged 18-65 years who received the Ad26.COV2.S COVID-19 vaccine or a placebo.

This clone was seen a few times. The chain uses TRBV7-9 and TRBJ2-7, with D maybe TRBD2 (6 bases). This CDR3 is built from 14 residues. CDR1 and CDR2 from the germline V gene are SEHNR and FQNEAQ (reference sequence). With 6 bases removed from V and 2 bases from J, the gap between germline ends came to 14 bases. The DNA of the CDR3 is TGTGCCAGCAGTAAAAGCGGGCTCCCCTACGAGCAGTACTTC. Translation gives CASSKSGLPYEQYF.

This clone was picked up one time. J is TRBJ2-1 and V is TRBV30, with a possible D match to TRBD2 (5 bases). Germline values: CDR1 GTSNPN, CDR2 SVGIG (reference sequence). Trimming took off 3 bases at V and 9 bases at J, with 12 bases between the two ends. This CDR3 has 12 residues. CDR3 sequence: CAWSPIGLEQFF. In DNA, the CDR3 is TGTGCCTGGAGCCCCATCGGACTTGAGCAGTTCTTC.

The CDR3 DNA follows: TGTGCCAGCAGCCAACCCGGGACAGGGAATGAAAAACTGTTTTTT. Translating gives CASSQPGTGNEKLFF. This chain links TRBV7-9 with TRBJ1-4; TRBD1 matches at 9 bases. The V gene's germline CDR1 is SEHNR and CDR2 FQNEAQ (reference sequence). The CDR3 has 15 residues. With 5 bases clipped from V and 5 bases from J, the junction kept 6 bases outside the gene matches.

DNA of the CDR3: TGTGCCAGCAGTTTTAGCGGGAGAGGGTTAGAGACCCAGTACTTC. It encodes CASSFSGRGLETQYF. The chain has TRBV6-5 and TRBJ2-5; 9 nucleotides line up with TRBD2. With V trimmed by 4 bases and J by 4 bases, 7 bases remained unmatched. Per germline, CDR1 MNHEY and CDR2 SVGAGI. The CDR3 is 15 amino acids.

This clone occurred once. This chain joins TRBV6-2 or TRBV6-3 and TRBJ2-7; TRBD2 is a possible D gene (5 bases). The CDR3 contains 13 residues. Germline V gene sequence: CDR1 MNHEY, CDR2 SVGEGT. The ends were cut back, 4 bases at V and 2 bases at J, with 9 bases in the middle. The CDR3 sequence is CASSSGMPYEQYF. For the CDR3, the DNA is TGTGCCAGCAGTTCCGGGATGCCCTACGAGCAGTACTTC.

The rearrangement joins TRBV5-4 to TRBJ1-6; TRBD1 might be the D (6 bases). This CDR3 has 16 residues. The germline CDR1 and CDR2 sequences are SGHNT and YYREEE (reference sequence). Trimming left V 0 bases short and J 10 bases short, with 17 bases between. The CDR3 sequence: CASSLGTPGVGSPLHF. The CDR3 DNA reads TGTGCCAGCAGCTTGGGGACACCAGGGGTTGGGTCACCCCTCCACTTT.

V and J are TRBV24-1 and TRBJ1-5, with TRBD1 matching over 7 bases. CDR1 is KGHDR and CDR2 is SFDVKD in the germline V gene. With V trimmed by 3 bases and J by 3 bases, 13 bases remained unmatched. This CDR3 is built from 18 residues. CDR3 DNA: TGTGCCACCAGTGATCGAGCGACAGGGTTGTGGAACAATCAGCCCCAGCATTTT. Translation: CATSDRATGLWNNQPQHF.

This clone is a singleton in its sample. The rearrangement uses TRBV25-1 and TRBJ1-5; D gene unclear. Germline-derived CDR1 and CDR2 are MGHDK and SYGVNS. With 2 bases removed from V and 7 bases from J, the gap between germline ends came to 6 bases. The CDR3 is 12 residues long. CDR3 protein: CASSEGEQPQHF. The CDR3 nucleotides read TGTGCCAGCAGTGAAGGGGAGCAGCCCCAGCATTTT.

The J gene is TRBJ2-1, the V gene TRBV3-1 (or the pseudogene TRBV3-2), with D possibly being TRBD2 (5 bases). The V gene's germline CDR1 is LGHDT and CDR2 YNNKEL (reference sequence). This CDR3 spans 15 amino acids. V shed 2 bases and J shed 0 bases, with 8 bases lying between them. The chain's CDR3 is CASSQSGSSYNEQFF. The CDR3 DNA follows: TGTGCCAGCAGCCAAAGCGGTAGCTCCTACAATGAGCAGTTCTTC.

This chain joins TRBV28 and TRBJ1-2; D is uncertain. CDR1 MDHEN and CDR2 SYDVKM come from the germline V gene. The CDR3 sequence is 13 residues long. Trimming removed 6 bases at V and 1 base at J, with 9 bases between. The CDR3 region is CASRPSGNYGYTF. The CDR3 coding sequence is TGTGCCAGCAGACCTTCGGGTAACTATGGCTACACCTTC.

Here the CDR3 DNA reads TGTGCCAGCAGACGGGACAGGGAGACCTACAATGAGCAGTTCTTC. This codes for CASRRDRETYNEQFF. The rearrangement joins TRBV6-5 to TRBJ2-1; 9 bases are a match to TRBD1. Germline CDR1 is MNHEY and CDR2 is SVGAGI. Trimming took 6 bases from V and 2 from J; bases not matched to a gene: 5. The CDR3 loop spans 15 amino acids.

V is TRBV7-9 and J is TRBJ2-7; D is perhaps TRBD1 (5 bases). The ends were cut back, 0 bases at V and 2 bases at J, with 8 bases in the middle. In germline, CDR1 is SEHNR, CDR2 FQNEAQ (reference sequence). CDR3 length: 14 amino acids. DNA for the CDR3: TGTGCCAGCAGCTTAGCACAGGCCCCCTACGAGCAGTACTTC. Translated, it gives CASSLAQAPYEQYF.

The CDR3 spells CASSPPTRPADTQYF. DNA for the CDR3: TGTGCCAGCAGCCCGCCGACTAGGCCGGCAGATACGCAGTATTTT. The rearrangement joins TRBV7-2 to TRBJ2-3; maybe TRBD2 (6 bases). This CDR3 spans 15 amino acids. Germline loops: CDR1 SGHTA, CDR2 FQGNSA. Trimming cost V 5 bases and J 4 bases, with 16 bases left between them.

This clone was detected only once. The rearrangement uses TRBV4-3 and TRBJ2-3; possibly TRBD1 or TRBD2 for D (5 bases each). The germline CDR1 and CDR2 sequences are LGHNA and YSLEER. This CDR3 region has 15 residues. The V gene lost 2 bases and the J gene lost 2 bases, with 11 bases spanning the gap. CDR3 coding DNA: TGCGCCAGCAGCCAACAGGGACGGGTCACAGATACGCAGTATTTT. It is translated as CASSQQGRVTDTQYF.

This chain uses TRBV3-1 (or the pseudogene TRBV3-2) with TRBJ2-7; D could derive from TRBD1 or TRBD2 (5 bases each). This CDR3 region has 14 residues. CDR1 is LGHDT, CDR2 YNNKEL, per germline (reference sequence). Deletions cut 1 base from V and 3 bases from J, with 10 bases between. CDR3 nucleotides: TGTGCCAGCAGCCAAGGGGGGATGCTCTACGAGCAGTACTTC. Translated: CASSQGGMLYEQYF.

This clone appeared a single time. This chain connects TRBV3-1 (or the pseudogene TRBV3-2) to TRBJ2-7; D perhaps matches TRBD2 (6 bases). V dropped 1 base and J dropped 6 bases, with 19 bases sitting between them. Looked up from germline, CDR1 is LGHDT and CDR2 is YNNKEL (reference sequence). The CDR3 is 16 residues long. Here the CDR3 DNA reads TGTGCCAGCAGCCAAGGTTTGGGGGGAGGAGCACGCGAGCAGTACTTC. Protein sequence: CASSQGLGGGAREQYF.

A word on this clone: Other DNA sequences of this sample code for an identical CDR3. The CDR3 reads CASSSRTGNYEQYF. The CDR3 nucleotides read TGTGCCAGCAGCTCGCGGACAGGTAACTACGAGCAGTACTTC. V is TRBV7-2 and J is TRBJ2-7; 7 bases are shared with TRBD1. V shed 4 bases and J 3 bases; nucleotides not matched to a gene: 6. From germline, CDR1 is SGHTA and CDR2 FQGNSA. The length of the CDR3 is 14 residues.

This sequence joins TRBV27 and TRBJ2-7; D remains unclear. Germline CDR1 reads MNHEY; CDR2 reads SMNVEV (reference sequence). V was cut by 5 bases and J by 2 bases, with 13 bases left in between. The CDR3 has 14 residues. This CDR3 is CASSPDLGPYEQYF. The DNA of the CDR3 is TGTGCCAGCAGTCCCGACCTCGGGCCCTACGAGCAGTACTTC.

The V gene is TRBV9, the J gene TRBJ2-1; TRBD2 matches 10 bases. The germline V gene has CDR1 SGDLS and CDR2 YYNGEE. With 4 bases clipped from V and 7 bases from J, the junction kept 8 bases outside the gene matches. This CDR3 is 15 amino acids long. This chain's CDR3 is CASSNLAGALNEQFF. For the CDR3, the DNA is TGTGCCAGCAGCAATCTAGCGGGGGCCTTGAATGAGCAGTTCTTC.

The gene calls are TRBV14 and TRBJ2-1, with TRBD2 matching over 7 bases. Germline lookup yields CDR1 SGHDN and CDR2 FVKESK. Germline trimming cut 4 bases from V and 4 bases from J; bases unmatched to any gene: 10. The CDR3 is 16 amino acids. The CDR3 DNA follows: TGTGCCAGCAGCCCCCTACGGGGAGGGAGGTACAATGAGCAGTTCTTC. Translation gives CASSPLRGGRYNEQFF.

The rearrangement links TRBV6-5 to TRBJ2-7; 7 nucleotides align to TRBD1. CDR1 MNHEY and CDR2 SVGAGI come from the germline V gene. V dropped 5 bases and J dropped 3; count of bases not matched to a gene: 7. The CDR3 consists of 14 residues. The DNA of the CDR3 is TGTGCCAGCAGTCATACAACAGGGGTCTACGAGCAGTACTTC. Protein: CASSHTTGVYEQYF.